Below, 11 T cell receptor beta chains from the same sample are listed, as sequenced in a study of T cells in Graves' hyperthyroidism and ophthalmopathy. TCR beta CDR3 sequences were amplified from RNA transcripts. First-round RT-PCR with HTBI primers amplified the TCR CDR3 region. TCRdb fed the multiplex PCR reads into MiXCR, producing one record per CDR3 protein. Here the sample spans over 150,000 distinct CDR3 sequences, approximately 17% being singletons. Sequencing used blood. The receptor set was obtained from a woman between 45 and 60 years old with Graves' hyperthyroidism.

The rearrangement uses TRBV12-3 or TRBV12-4 and TRBJ2-5; 12 positions agree with TRBD2. V shed 6 bases and J 4 bases; nucleotides not matched to a gene: 3. This CDR3 spans 14 amino acids. DNA for the CDR3: TGTGCCAGCAGGCTGACTAGCGGGAGAGAGACCCAGTACTTC. As protein: CASRLTSGRETQYF.

The V gene is TRBV4-3, the J gene TRBJ1-2; TRBD1 agrees at 11 bases. The CDR3 runs to 18 residues. J was trimmed by 2 bases and V by 0 bases; bases with no gene match: 8. CDR1 and CDR2 (germline): LGHNA, YSLEER. CDR3 region: CASSQDVGQGARNYGYTF. Written as DNA, the CDR3 is TGCGCCAGCAGCCAAGATGTAGGACAGGGGGCGCGGAACTATGGCTACACCTTC.

At least ten counts were recorded for this clonotype. J is TRBJ1-5 and V is TRBV7-2, with 9 bases identical to TRBD1. After removal of 5 bases from V and 1 base from J, the junction contained 3 bases not matched to a gene. CDR3 length: 15 residues. Germline V gene lookup returns CDR1 SGHTA and CDR2 FQGNSA. The CDR3 region has the DNA TGTGCCAGCAGCACCGGACAGGGGAGCAATCAGCCCCAGCATTTT. Residues: CASSTGQGSNQPQHF. Combining the CDR3 with reference TRBV7-2 and TRBJ1-5 gives the whole variable domain GAGVSQSPSNKVTEKGKDVELRCDPISGHTALYWYRQSLGQGLEFLIYFQGNSAPDKSGLPSDRFSAERTGGSVSTLTIQRTQQEDSAVYLCASSTGQGSNQPQHFGDGTRLSIL.

This clonotype was observed many times. The CDR3 reads CASSYGADLGTEAFF. In nucleotides, the CDR3 is TGTGCCAGCAGTTACGGAGCGGACTTGGGGACTGAAGCTTTCTTT. V and J are TRBV6-2 or TRBV6-3 and TRBJ1-1, with D unresolved. This CDR3 comprises 15 residues. From germline, CDR1 is MNHEY and CDR2 SVGEGT. With 2 bases removed from V and 5 bases from J, the gap between germline ends came to 15 bases.

In this sample, this clonotype turned up many times. The V call is TRBV20-1, the J call TRBJ1-5; 7 bases fit TRBD1. The V segment lost 6 bases and the J segment 0 bases; nucleotides outside the gene matches: 5. Germline V CDR1 and CDR2: DFQATT, SNEGSKA (reference sequence). This CDR3 has 14 amino acids. CDR3 coding DNA: TGCAGTGCCCACAGGGGAAATAGCAATCAGCCCCAGCATTTT. This translates into CSAHRGNSNQPQHF.

The V gene is TRBV5-8, the J gene TRBJ1-2, with D possibly being TRBD1 (5 bases). V dropped 0 bases and J dropped 10 bases, with 19 bases sitting between them. Germline assignment: CDR1 SGHTS and CDR2 YDEGEE. The CDR3 extends over 15 amino acids. The CDR3 sequence: CASSLEGTRSADYTF. CDR3 DNA: TGTGCCAGCAGCTTGGAAGGGACCAGGAGTGCCGACTACACCTTC.

Regarding this clonotype: A read error is possible here, since a much larger clone lies one base away. This sequence joins TRBV6-2 or TRBV6-3 and TRBJ2-7; 7 bases align to TRBD2. The CDR3 extends over 12 amino acids. The V and J ends lost 7 bases and 7 bases, in that order; junction bases with no gene match: 7. Germline V gene data show CDR1 as MNHEY and CDR2 as SVGEGT. CDR3 region: CASKRGEDEQYF. CDR3 nucleotides: TGTGCCAGCAAGCGGGGCGAGGATGAGCAGTACTTC.

This clonotype has a count of ten or more. The rearrangement uses TRBV28 and TRBJ1-2, with no clear D. CDR3 size: 15 residues. Trimming took off 3 bases at V and 0 bases at J, with 11 bases between the two ends. In germline, CDR1 is MDHEN, CDR2 SYDVKM. Here the CDR3 reads CASSFLRVSNYGYTF. As DNA, the CDR3 is TGTGCCAGCAGTTTTTTGAGAGTTTCTAACTATGGCTACACCTTC.

This clonotype was recorded many times. This sequence joins TRBV3-1 and TRBJ1-1; 7 bases line up with TRBD1. CDR1 LGHDT and CDR2 YNNKEL come from the germline V gene (reference sequence). This CDR3 region has 14 residues. J gave up 0 bases and V 4 bases, and 2 bases lay outside the gene matches. CDR3 sequence: CASSPRGVNTEAFF. CDR3 in DNA: TGTGCCAGCAGCCCCAGGGGGGTGAACACTGAAGCTTTCTTT.

This clonotype was detected many times. V and J are TRBV20-1 and TRBJ1-1, with a tentative D call TRBD1 (5 bases). The CDR3 is made up of 13 amino acids. V was cut by 5 bases and J by 1 base, with 11 bases left in between. Looked up from germline, CDR1 is DFQATT and CDR2 is SNEGSKA (reference sequence). The CDR3 nucleotides read TGCAGTGCTCCAAGGGGAGCGAACACTGAAGCTTTCTTT. Residues: CSAPRGANTEAFF.

This clonotype was seen a few times. The chain joins TRBV28 to TRBJ2-3; 9 bases are shared with TRBD1. Trimming removed 6 bases from V and 6 bases from J; junction bases left unmatched: 25. CDR1 and CDR2 from the germline V gene are MDHEN and SYDVKM. CDR3 length: 20 amino acids. CDR3 in amino acids: CASRNPGQGWYGTRRDTQYF. As DNA, the CDR3 is TGTGCCAGCAGAAATCCGGGACAGGGATGGTACGGGACCCGCCGGGATACGCAGTATTTT. Full variable domain (outside the CDR3, taken from reference TRBV28 and TRBJ2-3): DVKVTQSSRYLVKRTGEKVFLECVQDMDHENMFWYRQDPGLGLRLIYFSYDVKMKEKGDIPEGYSVSREKKERFSLILESASTNQTSMYLCASRNPGQGWYGTRRDTQYFGPGTRLTVL.